These 24 T cell receptor beta chains were sequenced from one sample in a study of PD-L1 blockade in urothelial cancer. Time point here: pretreatment peripheral blood. TCRdb's copy holds only in-frame clones and misses some; the assay was immunoSEQ multiplex PCR. The data show tens of thousands of clones, about 86% seen once. The sequences come from PBMCs, collected around atezolizumab (anti-PD-L1) treatment. All receptors derive from a man in his sixties or seventies with urothelial cancer.

The table lists this clone with a count of one. The chain recombines TRBV5-4 with TRBJ2-5; 9 nucleotides line up with TRBD1. This CDR3 is built from 16 residues. J lost 4 bases, V lost 9 bases, and 16 bases had no gene match. Germline V lookup: CDR1 SGHNT, CDR2 YYREEE (reference sequence). CDR3 DNA: TGTGCCACCAGTAACCCCGGGACAGGGCCGTCAGAGACCCAGTACTTC. Translation: CATSNPGTGPSETQYF.

DNA for the CDR3: TGTGCCACCTGGGACAGGGTGTATGGCTACACCTTC. Encoded protein: CATWDRVYGYTF. This chain links TRBV19 with TRBJ1-2; 9 bases line up with TRBD1. The CDR3 sequence is 12 residues long. Per germline, CDR1 LNHDA and CDR2 SQIVND (reference sequence). V gave up 10 bases and J gave up 5 bases; unmatched junction bases: 5.

The J gene is TRBJ1-2, the V gene TRBV11-3; D remains unclear. The CDR3 sequence is 16 residues long. The V and J ends lost 1 base and 2 bases respectively, with 14 bases between them. Germline CDR1 SGHNT, CDR2 YENEEA. The CDR3, as DNA: TGTGCCAGCAGCTTAGGAGGCTCGGCCCCAAACTATGGCTACACCTTC. It codes for CASSLGGSAPNYGYTF.

The sample holds one count of this clone. This chain uses TRBV29-1 with TRBJ2-7; a possible D gene is TRBD2 (5 bases). In germline, CDR1 is SQVTM, CDR2 ANQGSEA. Trimming stripped 3 bases from V and 0 bases from J, with 12 bases between. The length of the CDR3 is 14 residues. The CDR3 protein is CSVDDPSGSYEQYF. The DNA for the CDR3 is TGCAGCGTTGACGACCCCAGCGGCTCCTACGAGCAGTACTTC.

The sample holds one count of this clone. The V gene is TRBV14, the J gene TRBJ2-7; no clear D gene. V shed 0 bases and J shed 2 bases, with 11 bases lying between them. Germline CDR1 and CDR2: SGHDN and FVKESK. The CDR3 extends over 15 amino acids. CDR3 amino acids: CASSQDSVAAYEQYF. The CDR3 region has the DNA TGTGCCAGCAGCCAAGATTCCGTGGCAGCCTACGAGCAGTACTTC.

V is TRBV7-8 and J is TRBJ2-3, with TRBD2 matching over 9 bases. V was pared by 5 bases and J by 3 bases, with 12 bases of the junction left unmatched. CDR3 length: 17 amino acids. Germline CDR1 is SGHVS and CDR2 is FQNEAQ. The CDR3 loop is CASSTGKLGLATDTQYF. The CDR3 DNA sequence: TGTGCCAGCAGCACTGGGAAATTGGGACTAGCAACAGATACGCAGTATTTT.

The V call is TRBV27, the J call TRBJ1-5; TRBD1 aligns across 7 bases. CDR1 and CDR2 from the germline V gene are MNHEY and SMNVEV (reference sequence). Trimming cost V 7 bases and J 6 bases; bases outside gene matches: 12. The CDR3 is 15 residues long. CDR3 DNA sequence: TGTGCCAGCAAGACACAGGGGAGTTTCGGTCAGCCCCAGCATTTT. It specifies CASKTQGSFGQPQHF.

V gene TRBV6-5 combines with J gene TRBJ2-5; 8 nucleotides align to TRBD2. CDR1 and CDR2 (germline): MNHEY, SVGAGI. The V and J ends lost 8 bases and 5 bases, in that order; junction bases with no gene match: 7. This CDR3 has 13 residues. Here the CDR3 DNA reads TGTGCCAGCCGTCCGGGGGGGGTCGAGACCCAGTACTTC. Translated, it gives CASRPGGVETQYF.

This chain joins TRBV19 and TRBJ2-1, with 12 bases aligning to TRBD2. Germline lookup yields CDR1 LNHDA and CDR2 SQIVND (reference sequence). The CDR3 length is 15 residues. V dropped 3 bases and J dropped 6; count of bases not matched to a gene: 3. This CDR3 is CASSMGLAGLNEQFF. The CDR3 DNA reads TGTGCCAGTAGTATGGGACTAGCGGGCCTCAATGAGCAGTTCTTC.

The chain recombines TRBV27 with TRBJ2-3; D might be TRBD1 (6 bases). The V and J ends lost 2 bases and 1 base respectively, with 10 bases between them. The germline V gene encodes CDR1 MNHEY and CDR2 SMNVEV (reference sequence). The length of the CDR3 is 15 residues. CDR3: CASSLNRDRTDTQYF. CDR3 bases: TGTGCCAGCAGTTTAAACAGGGACCGCACAGATACGCAGTATTTT.

This rearrangement joins TRBV29-1 to TRBJ1-2, with 7 bases lining up with TRBD1. From germline, CDR1 is SQVTM and CDR2 ANQGSEA. The CDR3 is 13 amino acids. Losses at the gene ends were 2 bases for V and 5 bases for J; bases not matched to a gene: 5. CDR3 nucleotides: TGCAGCGTTGAACGCGGGACAGCTTATGGCTACACCTTC. Its translation: CSVERGTAYGYTF.

At least ten counts were recorded for this clone. The chain uses TRBV7-2 and TRBJ1-3; no definite D call. V was clipped by 6 bases and J by 0 bases, with 9 bases between them. The CDR3 contains 14 residues. Germline CDR1 is SGHTA and CDR2 is FQGNSA. CDR3 coding DNA: TGTGCCAGCAGTACGACAAGCTCTGGAAACACCATATATTTT. Translation gives CASSTTSSGNTIYF.

The V call is TRBV28, the J call TRBJ2-1; 7 bases align to TRBD1. The CDR3 extends over 16 amino acids. After removal of 7 bases from V and 10 bases from J, the junction contained 19 bases not matched to a gene. The germline gives CDR1 MDHEN, CDR2 SYDVKM. CDR3 residues: CASTQGLTGPSGEQFF. The CDR3 DNA is TGTGCCAGCACCCAGGGGCTGACAGGGCCTTCGGGGGAGCAGTTCTTC.

J is TRBJ1-5 and V is TRBV19; 9 bases line up with TRBD1. The CDR3 has 14 amino acids. The ends lost 4 bases at V and 5 bases at J; junction bases unmatched: 3. Germline V lookup: CDR1 LNHDA, CDR2 SQIVND (reference sequence). The CDR3 sequence is CASSTRTGDQPQHF. The CDR3 DNA sequence: TGTGCCAGTAGTACAAGGACAGGGGATCAGCCCCAGCATTTT. Using reference TRBV19 and TRBJ1-5 for the parts outside the CDR3, the full variable domain is DGGITQSPKYLFRKEGQNVTLSCEQNLNHDAMYWYRQDPGQGLRLIYYSQIVNDFQKGDIAEGYSVSREKKESFPLTVTSAQKNPTAFYLCASSTRTGDQPQHFGDGTRLSIL.

The chain has TRBV19 and TRBJ1-4; D perhaps matches TRBD1 (5 bases). In germline, CDR1 is LNHDA, CDR2 SQIVND (reference sequence). V was clipped by 7 bases and J by 8 bases, with 14 bases between them. The CDR3 is 13 amino acids. The CDR3 is CASKGRVGEKLFF. In DNA form, the CDR3 reads TGTGCCAGTAAGGGCAGGGTTGGAGAAAAACTGTTTTTT.

V and J are TRBV7-9 and TRBJ2-3, with 7 bases that match TRBD1. Germline V gene data show CDR1 as SEHNR and CDR2 as FQNEAQ (reference sequence). This CDR3 is built from 15 residues. The trim removed 4 bases at V and 5 bases at J, leaving 9 bases unmatched. The CDR3 sequence: CASSSSGTARDTQYF. CDR3 nucleotide sequence: TGTGCCAGCAGCTCCTCCGGGACAGCCAGAGATACGCAGTATTTT.

This clone was seen only a few times. The J gene is TRBJ1-1, the V gene TRBV10-1; D perhaps matches TRBD1 (5 bases). Germline CDR1 is WNHNN and CDR2 is SYGVQD (reference sequence). This CDR3 is 13 amino acids long. Trimming removed 3 bases from V and 7 bases from J, with 12 bases in between. In DNA form, the CDR3 reads TGCGCCAGCAGTGAACAGGTTGGCGGTGAAGCTTTCTTT. Its translation is CASSEQVGGEAFF.

The chain is built from TRBV7-6 and TRBJ2-7; 7 positions match TRBD1. Germline lookup yields CDR1 SGHVS and CDR2 FNYEAQ. V shed 5 bases and J 0 bases; nucleotides not matched to a gene: 7. CDR3 length: 15 residues. Written as DNA, the CDR3 is TGTGCCAGCAGCGAAGGGACAGCGATCTCCTACGAGCAGTACTTC. Translated, it gives CASSEGTAISYEQYF.

V is TRBV30 and J is TRBJ1-2, with 8 bases identical to TRBD1. CDR3 length: 13 amino acids. Trimming took 2 bases from V and 4 from J; bases not matched to a gene: 3. CDR1 is GTSNPN, CDR2 SVGIG, per germline (reference sequence). In nucleotides, the CDR3 is TGTGCCTGGAGTACCGACAGGGGCTATGGCTACACCTTC. As protein: CAWSTDRGYGYTF.

The chain employs TRBV2 and TRBJ2-7; the match to TRBD1 covers 11 bases. The CDR3 has 14 amino acids. CDR1 and CDR2 from the germline V gene are SNHLY and FYNNEI. Germline trimming cut 8 bases from V and 5 bases from J; bases unmatched to any gene: 8. DNA for the CDR3: TGTGCCAGCGGTCCGGACAGGGGGCGCGACGAGCAGTACTTC. It codes for CASGPDRGRDEQYF.

The CDR3 loop reads CASSVRGLAVNEQFF. The CDR3 coding sequence is TGTGCCAGCTCTGTTCGCGGCCTAGCGGTGAATGAGCAGTTCTTC. The chain combines TRBV2 with TRBJ2-1; TRBD2 aligns across 7 bases. J was trimmed by 7 bases and V by 8 bases; bases with no gene match: 14. This CDR3 has 15 residues. Looked up from germline, CDR1 is SNHLY and CDR2 is FYNNEI. Full variable domain (rest looked up from reference TRBV2 and TRBJ2-1): EPEVTQTPSHQVTQMGQEVILRCVPISNHLYFYWYRQILGQKVEFLVSFYNNEISEKSEIFDDQFSVERPDGSNFTLKIRSTKLEDSAMYFCASSVRGLAVNEQFFGPGTRLTVL.

The J gene is TRBJ2-7, the V gene TRBV11-2; TRBD2 might be the D (7 bases). The CDR3 covers 15 residues. Trimming stripped 3 bases from V and 3 bases from J, with 15 bases between. Germline V CDR1 and CDR2: SGHAT, FQNNGV. CDR3 nucleotides: TGTGCCAGCAGCTTGTATGGGGGGGCGGACTACGAGCAGTACTTC. It encodes CASSLYGGADYEQYF. Filled out from reference TRBV11-2 and TRBJ2-7, the complete variable domain reads EAGVAQSPRYKIIEKRQSVAFWCNPISGHATLYWYQQILGQGPKLLIQFQNNGVVDDSQLPKDRFSAERLKGVDSTLKIQPAKLEDSAVYLCASSLYGGADYEQYFGPGTRLTVT.

The genes are TRBV30 and TRBJ2-2; 7 bases align to TRBD2. There are 15 residues in the CDR3. Germline V gives CDR1 GTSNPN, CDR2 SVGIG (reference sequence). V trimming: 0 bases; J trimming: 5 bases; junction bases outside the gene matches: 6. The CDR3 sequence is CAWSVAGVWTGELFF. The CDR3 DNA reads TGTGCCTGGAGTGTGGCGGGAGTTTGGACCGGGGAGCTGTTTTTT. Complete variable domain (other parts from reference TRBV30 and TRBJ2-2): SQTIHQWPATLVQPVGSPLSLECTVEGTSNPNLYWYRQAAGRGLQLLFYSVGIGQISSEVPQNLSASRPQDRQFILSSKKLLLSDSGFYLCAWSVAGVWTGELFFGEGSRLTVL.

The chain recombines TRBV6-6 with TRBJ2-3; D may be TRBD1 (5 bases). This CDR3 contains 11 residues. Deletions cut 2 bases from V and 8 bases from J, with 5 bases between. Germline values: CDR1 MNHNY, CDR2 SVGAGI (reference sequence). CDR3 amino acids: CASSYQGTQYF. As DNA, the CDR3 is TGTGCCAGCAGTTACCAGGGTACGCAGTATTTT.